This T cell receptor beta chain was sequenced in a study of blood T cell repertoires in COVID-19. At the level of the study: Acute and convalescent COVID-19 samples came from the United States, Italy and Spain.

Sequenced by immunoSEQ multiplex PCR; TCRdb stores in-frame clones only, minus some. This table has 350,000 to 450,000 clones, 75% to 90% appearing once. V was trimmed by 4 bases and J by 1 base, leaving 13 bases between them. The CDR3 runs to 15 residues. Germline V lookup: CDR1 LGHDT, CDR2 YNNKEL (reference sequence). The sequencing input was peripheral blood. This receptor was identified in a woman younger than 35 with acute or convalescent COVID-19. The chain employs TRBV3-1 (or the pseudogene TRBV3-2) and TRBJ1-1; D not resolved. The CDR3 region is CASSPFWARNTEAFF. The CDR3 nucleotides read TGTGCCAGCAGCCCCTTCTGGGCACGGAACACTGAAGCTTTCTTT.